The 32 T cell receptor beta chains reported below all come from one sample, sequenced in a study of shared clonotypes between healthy human individuals. Generated by immunoSEQ multiplex PCR, the TCRdb table keeps only in-frame clones and is missing some. The sample shows about 1.1 million clones, around three quarters of them seen only once. The sequenced sample consisted of memory CD4+ T cells from PBMCs. Subset specified: CD45RA-negative fraction. These receptors all come from a man younger than 35 in good health. Some clones in this sample may be carry-over from other donors' samples.

This clone appeared once. The rearrangement links TRBV5-1 to TRBJ1-3; D is unresolved. The CDR3 is 15 amino acids. Germline CDR1 is SGHRS and CDR2 is YFSETQ. V lost 4 bases to trimming and J lost 2 bases, with 13 bases between them. The CDR3: CASSTTPQAGNTIYF. For the CDR3, the DNA is TGCGCCAGCAGCACGACTCCGCAAGCTGGAAACACCATATATTTT.

This clone showed up just once. The chain is built from TRBV5-4 and TRBJ1-1; the match to TRBD1 covers 8 bases. In germline, CDR1 is SGHNT, CDR2 YYREEE (reference sequence). J lost 10 bases, V lost 4 bases, and 12 bases had no gene match. The CDR3 covers 14 residues. The CDR3: CASSRPDRARGAFF. In DNA form, the CDR3 reads TGTGCCAGCAGCCGACCGGACAGGGCGAGGGGAGCTTTCTTT.

V is TRBV20-1 and J is TRBJ1-5; D is uncertain. The length of the CDR3 is 11 residues. Trimming pared 7 bases from V and 6 bases from J, leaving 10 bases between. Germline CDR1 is DFQATT and CDR2 is SNEGSKA (reference sequence). CDR3 sequence (DNA): TGCAGTGTTTCAGTCCCTCAGCCCCAGCATTTT. This codes for CSVSVPQPQHF.

In this sample, this clone turned up once. The chain uses TRBV14 and TRBJ2-7, with TRBD1 matching 8 bases. This CDR3 region has 14 residues. Trimming cost V 1 base and J 7 bases; bases outside gene matches: 6. CDR1 is SGHDN and CDR2 is FVKESK in the germline V gene. The DNA of the CDR3 is TGTGCCAGCAGCCAAGTCCAGGGGGCTTTGGAGCAGTACTTC. Its translation: CASSQVQGALEQYF. Using reference TRBV14 and TRBJ2-7 for the parts outside the CDR3, the full variable domain is EAGVTQFPSHSVIEKGQTVTLRCDPISGHDNLYWYRRVMGKEIKFLLHFVKESKQDESGMPNNRFLAERTGGTYSTLKVQPAELEDSGVYFCASSQVQGALEQYFGPGTRLTVT.

This clone was seen only once. V and J are TRBV5-1 and TRBJ1-5; D is unresolved. The CDR3 covers 13 residues. V lost 0 bases, J lost 5 bases, and 6 bases lay in between. CDR1 and CDR2 (germline): SGHRS, YFSETQ. CDR3 coding DNA: TGCGCCAGCAGCTTGGGAGGTTATCAGCCCCAGCATTTT. As protein: CASSLGGYQPQHF.

The rearrangement joins TRBV4-3 to TRBJ2-7; D remains ambiguous. Germline V CDR1 and CDR2: LGHNA, YSLEER. The V end lost 0 bases, the J end lost 2 bases, and 8 bases lay between the germline ends. The CDR3 runs to 14 residues. CDR3 region: CASSQDIRTYEQYF. CDR3 sequence (DNA): TGCGCCAGCAGCCAAGACATAAGGACCTACGAGCAGTACTTC.

This clone was seen a handful of times. The rearrangement links TRBV7-2 to TRBJ1-2; D might be TRBD1 (5 bases). Per germline, CDR1 SGHTA and CDR2 FQGNSA. Trimming removed 5 bases from V and 5 bases from J, with 18 bases in between. CDR3 length: 15 amino acids. In nucleotides, the CDR3 is TGTGCCAGCAGCCCATCGGGAGGGGTCGATTATGGCTACACCTTC. Residues: CASSPSGGVDYGYTF.

This clone was seen many times. The chain links TRBV28 to TRBJ1-2; maybe TRBD1 (5 bases). The germline CDR1 and CDR2 sequences are MDHEN and SYDVKM. There are 17 residues in the CDR3. V was pared by 3 bases and J by 1 base, with 18 bases between. The CDR3, as DNA: TGTGCCAGCAGTTTTGGGGTGGGACCCAGATTTAACTATGGCTACACCTTC. It specifies CASSFGVGPRFNYGYTF.

The chain joins TRBV19 to TRBJ1-5; perhaps TRBD1 as D (6 bases). The CDR3 runs to 16 residues. V lost 4 bases and J 4 bases, leaving 17 bases between the germline ends. Looked up from germline, CDR1 is LNHDA and CDR2 is SQIVND (reference sequence). The CDR3 is CASSTPAGRGNQPQHF. The CDR3 DNA reads TGTGCCAGTAGTACCCCCGCGGGCAGGGGAAATCAGCCCCAGCATTTT. Supplemented by reference TRBV19 and TRBJ1-5, the full variable domain reads DGGITQSPKYLFRKEGQNVTLSCEQNLNHDAMYWYRQDPGQGLRLIYYSQIVNDFQKGDIAEGYSVSREKKESFPLTVTSAQKNPTAFYLCASSTPAGRGNQPQHFGDGTRLSIL.

V and J are TRBV28 and TRBJ1-2, with TRBD1 as a possible D gene (6 bases). CDR3 size: 13 residues. CDR1 MDHEN and CDR2 SYDVKM come from the germline V gene. V was shortened by 10 bases and J by 4 bases, with 16 bases between the two germline ends. This CDR3 is CATQAGTRYGYTF. The CDR3 DNA is TGTGCCACTCAAGCCGGGACACGCTATGGCTACACCTTC.

The V gene is TRBV4-3, the J gene TRBJ1-2; no clear D gene. This CDR3 region has 13 residues. V lost 4 bases, J lost 0 bases, and 6 bases lay in between. Germline V CDR1 and CDR2: LGHNA, YSLEER. CDR3 sequence: CASSPGANYGYTF. In nucleotides, the CDR3 is TGCGCCAGCAGCCCTGGTGCTAACTATGGCTACACCTTC.

The V and J genes are TRBV7-9 and TRBJ2-7, with a weak D call TRBD2 (5 bases). There are 16 residues in the CDR3. Trimming took off 4 bases at V and 0 bases at J, with 16 bases between the two ends. The germline CDR1 and CDR2 sequences are SEHNR and FQNEAQ (reference sequence). The CDR3 protein is CASSSPGGGASYEQYF. DNA for the CDR3: TGTGCCAGCAGCTCGCCCGGCGGAGGAGCCTCCTACGAGCAGTACTTC.

In its sample, this clone was seen a few times. This chain uses TRBV10-2 with TRBJ1-2; 7 nucleotides agree with TRBD1. The CDR3 is 13 amino acids. J was trimmed by 7 bases and V by 4 bases; bases with no gene match: 6. In germline, CDR1 is WSHSY, CDR2 SAAADI. CDR3 loop: CASSAGTVGGYTF. In nucleotides, the CDR3 is TGCGCCAGCAGTGCCGGGACAGTGGGTGGCTACACCTTC.

The V call is TRBV2, the J call TRBJ2-7; 10 bases map to TRBD1. Losses at the gene ends were 9 bases for V and 2 bases for J; bases not matched to a gene: 7. This CDR3 region has 14 residues. From germline, CDR1 is SNHLY and CDR2 FYNNEI. In DNA form, the CDR3 reads TGTGCCAGTAGTCCCGGGACAGGGGCCTACGAGCAGTACTTC. The encoded protein is CASSPGTGAYEQYF.

The rearrangement uses TRBV5-1 and TRBJ2-7; D is tentatively TRBD1 or TRBD2 (5 bases each). Trimming stripped 0 bases from V and 6 bases from J, with 10 bases between. Germline values: CDR1 SGHRS, CDR2 YFSETQ. The CDR3 sequence is 13 residues long. The CDR3 here is CASSLADGTEQYF. CDR3 DNA sequence: TGCGCCAGCAGCTTGGCCGACGGGACCGAGCAGTACTTC.

There are a few counts of this clone. The gene calls are TRBV5-5 and TRBJ1-5; 7 positions agree with TRBD1. V was pared by 0 bases and J by 5 bases, with 5 bases of the junction left unmatched. CDR1 is SGHKS, CDR2 YYEKEE, per germline (reference sequence). The CDR3 has 15 residues. CDR3 protein: CASSLARQGDQPQHF. The CDR3 bases are TGTGCCAGCAGCTTGGCTCGACAGGGTGATCAGCCCCAGCATTTT.

V gene TRBV29-1 combines with J gene TRBJ2-7; maybe TRBD1 (9 bases). CDR1 is SQVTM and CDR2 is ANQGSEA in the germline V gene. V gave up 6 bases and J gave up 7 bases, with 22 bases separating them. CDR3 length equals 14 residues. The CDR3 sequence is CSVGGGTGSFEQYF. The CDR3, as DNA: TGCAGCGTAGGCGGGGGGACAGGGTCCTTTGAGCAGTACTTC.

This clone appeared many times. The J gene is TRBJ2-5, the V gene TRBV20-1, with unresolved D. The germline V and J ends were trimmed by 6 bases and 5 bases, with 7 bases remaining between them. The CDR3 covers 10 residues. Looked up from germline, CDR1 is DFQATT and CDR2 is SNEGSKA (reference sequence). The chain's CDR3 is CSAQSETQYF. In DNA form, the CDR3 reads TGCAGTGCCCAGTCCGAGACCCAGTACTTC.

This chain's CDR3 is CASSLPTSGIRNEQFF. CDR3 in DNA: TGCGCCAGCAGCTTGCCGACTAGCGGGATAAGGAATGAGCAGTTCTTC. V gene TRBV5-1 combines with J gene TRBJ2-1, with 11 bases that match TRBD2. The CDR3 totals 16 residues. The germline CDR1 and CDR2 sequences are SGHRS and YFSETQ. V was pared by 1 base and J by 7 bases, with 7 bases of the junction left unmatched.

This clone was observed a single time. The chain employs TRBV4-1 and TRBJ2-1, with 8 bases lining up with TRBD2. After removal of 4 bases from V and 3 bases from J, the junction contained 2 bases not matched to a gene. This CDR3 has 14 amino acids. The germline CDR1 and CDR2 sequences are MGHRA and YSYEKL. The CDR3 sequence: CASSLGTSYNEQFF. CDR3 nucleotides: TGCGCCAGCAGCCTGGGGACTAGCTACAATGAGCAGTTCTTC.

The V and J genes are TRBV2 and TRBJ1-5; D not resolved. This CDR3 comprises 18 residues. V was cut by 1 base and J by 2 bases, with 18 bases left in between. Germline V lookup: CDR1 SNHLY, CDR2 FYNNEI. CDR3 region: CASSEGRGGLLGNQPQHF. CDR3 sequence (DNA): TGTGCCAGCAGTGAAGGTCGTGGAGGGTTGTTGGGCAATCAGCCCCAGCATTTT.

The J gene is TRBJ2-3, the V gene TRBV19, with 7 positions matching TRBD2. This CDR3 spans 13 amino acids. The germline V gene has CDR1 LNHDA and CDR2 SQIVND (reference sequence). J gave up 3 bases and V 6 bases, and 3 bases lay outside the gene matches. This CDR3 is CASRAGATDTQYF. In DNA form, the CDR3 reads TGTGCCAGTAGGGCGGGAGCTACAGATACGCAGTATTTT.

The table lists this clone with many counts. The rearrangement uses TRBV7-3 and TRBJ1-2; 9 positions agree with TRBD1. CDR3 length: 17 residues. J lost 1 base, V lost 4 bases, and 10 bases had no gene match. Germline V gene lookup returns CDR1 SGHTA and CDR2 FQGTGA. CDR3 region: CASSSIRTGVINYGYTF. In nucleotides, the CDR3 is TGTGCCAGCAGCTCTATACGGACAGGGGTAATTAACTATGGCTACACCTTC. The full variable domain, rest sourced from reference TRBV7-3 and TRBJ1-2, is GAGVSQTPSNKVTEKGKYVELRCDPISGHTALYWYRQSLGQGPEFLIYFQGTGAADDSGLPNDRFFAVRPEGSVSTLKIQRTERGDSAVYLCASSSIRTGVINYGYTFGSGTRLTVV.

To note about this clone: This likely reflects a read error, since a far larger clone is one base away. Other DNA sequences within the sample encode an identical CDR3. V usage is TRBV7-3 and J usage is TRBJ1-1, with a tentative D call TRBD1 (6 bases). Trimming cost V 5 bases and J 1 base, with 8 bases left between them. CDR3 length: 13 amino acids. The germline gives CDR1 SGHTA, CDR2 FQGTGA. In nucleotides, the CDR3 is TGTGCCAGCAGCCAACAGGGGAACACTGAAGCTTTCTTT. It specifies CASSQQGNTEAFF.

This chain links TRBV29-1 with TRBJ2-7; the D gene is possibly TRBD2 (7 bases). Germline values: CDR1 SQVTM, CDR2 ANQGSEA. Trimming pared 4 bases from V and 0 bases from J, leaving 13 bases between. The CDR3 extends over 14 amino acids. CDR3 bases: TGCAGCGTTGTGGGGGGGGGCGGCTCCTACGAGCAGTACTTC. Protein: CSVVGGGGSYEQYF.

The V and J genes are TRBV18 and TRBJ2-7; 8 nucleotides align to TRBD2. Unmatched junction bases numbered 7, after V lost 3 bases and J lost 0 bases. Per germline, CDR1 KGHSH and CDR2 LQKENI. The length of the CDR3 is 16 residues. As DNA, the CDR3 is TGTGCCAGCTCACCGTGGGGTAGCGGGGACTCCTACGAGCAGTACTTC. Its protein product is CASSPWGSGDSYEQYF.

This CDR3 reads CASSPRGRPGAYEQYF. The DNA of the CDR3 is TGTGCCAGCAGTCCCCGGGGAAGACCTGGGGCCTACGAGCAGTACTTC. The chain employs TRBV28 and TRBJ2-7; TRBD2 might be the D (5 bases). V was cut by 5 bases and J by 2 bases, with 19 bases left in between. Germline CDR1 is MDHEN and CDR2 is SYDVKM. The CDR3 runs 16 residues.

The rearrangement joins TRBV7-3 to TRBJ2-6; 7 nucleotides line up with TRBD2. The CDR3 is 16 residues long. CDR1 and CDR2 from the germline V gene are SGHTA and FQGTGA. V gave up 1 base and J gave up 2 bases; unmatched junction bases: 2. CDR3 sequence: CASSLKAGAGANVLTF. For the CDR3, the DNA is TGTGCCAGCAGCTTAAAGGCGGGGGCTGGGGCCAACGTCCTGACTTTC.

The chain employs TRBV2 and TRBJ2-1; a possible D gene is TRBD2 (6 bases). The CDR3 contains 14 residues. V gave up 5 bases and J gave up 5 bases, with 13 bases separating them. Germline CDR1 is SNHLY and CDR2 is FYNNEI. CDR3 residues: CASSTRTTHNEQFF. CDR3 in DNA: TGTGCCAGCAGTACCAGGACTACCCACAATGAGCAGTTCTTC.

The chain has TRBV6-6 and TRBJ1-3; no clear D gene. CDR1 and CDR2 (germline): MNHNY, SVGAGI (reference sequence). The CDR3 covers 15 residues. V gave up 5 bases and J gave up 0 bases, with 11 bases separating them. This CDR3 is CASSHLQSSGNTIYF. CDR3 coding DNA: TGTGCCAGCAGTCACCTACAGAGCTCTGGAAACACCATATATTTT.

This clone was seen a few times. The rearrangement links TRBV4-3 to TRBJ2-2, with 10 bases fitting TRBD2. V was pared by 4 bases and J by 6 bases, with 14 bases of the junction left unmatched. The germline V gene has CDR1 LGHNA and CDR2 YSLEER. The CDR3 has 18 residues. CDR3 amino acids: CASSPAPLAGEFAGELFF. DNA for the CDR3: TGCGCCAGCAGCCCAGCCCCTCTAGCGGGAGAGTTCGCCGGGGAGCTGTTTTTT.

This clone turned up a few times. This chain uses TRBV29-1 with TRBJ2-1, with 8 positions matching TRBD1. Germline assignment: CDR1 SQVTM and CDR2 ANQGSEA. The CDR3 sequence is 14 residues long. Trimming at V came to 0 bases and at J to 5 bases, leaving 3 bases not matched to a gene. CDR3 DNA: TGCAGCGTTGAAGACAGGGGGCTAGACAATGAGCAGTTCTTC. This gives the protein CSVEDRGLDNEQFF.